The T cell receptor beta chain described here comes from a study of blood T cell repertoires in COVID-19. Study at large: Researchers got acute and convalescent COVID-19 samples from the United States, Italy and Spain. T cells, B-cell-depleted T cells, or PBMCs supplied cDNA or gDNA.

Original processing methods: Reference gene primer amplification gave estimated nucleated cell counts. Libraries were prepared by immunoSEQ multiplex PCR; TCRdb keeps only in-frame clonotypes and omits some of them. V and J calls and clone size are those listed in that table; D and trimming were worked out from the DNA. The repertoire holds over 85,000 clones, nearly 90% seen once, with 2% to 2.5% in the top ten. The germline gives CDR1 LGHDT, CDR2 YNNKEL (reference sequence). CDR3 length: 16 residues. Trimming took off 5 bases at V and 0 bases at J, with 11 bases between the two ends. Sequences were obtained from peripheral blood. The chain is built from TRBV3-1 (or the pseudogene TRBV3-2) and TRBJ2-6, with a weak D call TRBD1 (6 bases). The TCR sequence derives from a man in his fifties or sixties with active COVID-19. Here the CDR3 reads CASSTRGASGANVLTF. CDR3 DNA sequence: TGTGCCAGCAGCACCAGGGGAGCCTCTGGGGCCAACGTCCTGACTTTC.